A selection of T cell receptor beta chains follows, all from one sample in a study of shared clonotypes between healthy human individuals. The method was immunoSEQ multiplex PCR; TCRdb's version includes in-frame clones alone and lacks a portion of them. This table holds approximately 2.3 million clones, over 90% found once. The sequencing sample was made of naive CD4+ T cells from PBMCs. The receptors shown here come from a man younger than 30 in good health. Some clones in this sample may be carry-over from other donors' samples. CDR3s include the opening cysteine and the closing phenylalanine or tryptophan. D genes are given only for firm matches. For some rows the clone size is stated as once, few or many, or as a class when expanded; others skip it.

clone size	D gene	CDR3 length	V gene	J gene	CDR3 protein	CDR3 DNA
NA	NA	15	TRBV4-3	TRBJ1-2	CASSQDVRKRAGYTF	TGCGCCAGCAGCCAAGATGTGAGAAAGCGCGCTGGCTACACCTTC
NA	TRBD2	12	TRBV6-5	TRBJ2-7	CTTSGRALEQYF	TGCACAACTAGCGGGAGGGCCCTCGAGCAGTACTTC
NA	TRBD2	12	TRBV28	TRBJ2-1	CASRLAGDEQFF	TGTGCCAGCAGACTAGCGGGAGATGAGCAGTTCTTC
once	NA	15	TRBV9	TRBJ1-3	CASSAQVVPGNTIYF	TGTGCCAGCAGCGCCCAAGTAGTCCCGGGAAACACCATATATTTT
NA	NA	13	TRBV4-1	TRBJ1-4	CASSPGAYEKLFF	TGCGCCAGCAGCCCCGGGGCGTACGAAAAACTGTTTTTT
NA	NA	16	TRBV9	TRBJ2-3	CASSVDGGVGADTQYF	TGTGCCAGCAGCGTAGACGGAGGTGTTGGTGCCGATACGCAGTATTTT
NA	TRBD1	15	TRBV28	TRBJ1-1	CASSLWKGAGTEAFF	TGTGCCAGCAGTTTATGGAAGGGGGCAGGCACTGAAGCTTTCTTT
NA	NA	11	TRBV7-2	TRBJ2-5	CASSGEETQYF	TGTGCCAGCAGCGGGGAGGAGACCCAGTACTTC
NA	TRBD1	14	TRBV2	TRBJ1-4	CASSWTGINEKLFF	TGTGCCAGCAGCTGGACAGGGATTAATGAAAAACTGTTTTTT
NA	NA	16	TRBV5-1	TRBJ2-7	CASTRGVQGDSYEQYF	TGCGCCAGCACCAGGGGGGTCCAGGGAGACTCCTACGAGCAGTACTTC
NA	NA	16	TRBV28	TRBJ2-7	CASSSLTLTRMYEQYF	TGTGCCAGCAGCTCTTTAACACTCACCCGGATGTACGAGCAGTACTTC
NA	NA	13	TRBV6-5	TRBJ1-1	CASSYSRNTEAFF	TGTGCCAGCAGTTACTCTAGGAACACTGAAGCTTTCTTT